Shown below are 19 T cell receptor beta chains from a single sample sequenced in a study of cytomegalovirus exposure and HLA in healthy donors. Use of 60 Vbeta and 13 Jbeta primers characterized the PCR. The method was immunoSEQ multiplex PCR; TCRdb's version includes in-frame clones alone and lacks a portion of them. The table has roughly 160,000 clones, approximately 85% seen once; the top ten hold over 2.5%. Sequencing used PBMCs. Receptor source: a man aged 30 to 45 in good health and CMV-seropositive.

The rearrangement joins TRBV30 to TRBJ1-5; TRBD1 aligns across 7 bases. The CDR3 sequence is 13 residues long. The germline V gene has CDR1 GTSNPN and CDR2 SVGIG (reference sequence). The junction had 10 bases not matched to a gene; V was cut back by 3 bases and J by 11 bases. For the CDR3, the DNA is TGTGCCTGGAGACTACAGGGGAGTATGTCCCAGCATTTT. Translation: CAWRLQGSMSQHF.

The chain links TRBV7-3 to TRBJ1-1, with D possibly matching TRBD1 (6 bases). V shed 0 bases and J shed 6 bases, with 17 bases lying between them. The CDR3 length is 16 residues. Germline-derived CDR1 and CDR2 are SGHTA and FQGTGA. As DNA, the CDR3 is TGTGCCAGCAGCTTAACGGGGGCCACTGGGTTGGCTGAAGCTTTCTTT. It specifies CASSLTGATGLAEAFF. The full variable domain, with the rest looked up from reference TRBV7-3 and TRBJ1-1, is GAGVSQTPSNKVTEKGKYVELRCDPISGHTALYWYRQSLGQGPEFLIYFQGTGAADDSGLPNDRFFAVRPEGSVSTLKIQRTERGDSAVYLCASSLTGATGLAEAFFGQGTRLTVV.

The chain combines TRBV5-4 with TRBJ2-2; D might be TRBD1 (6 bases). V gave up 0 bases and J gave up 1 base, with 13 bases separating them. The CDR3 has 17 amino acids. Looked up from germline, CDR1 is SGHNT and CDR2 is YYREEE (reference sequence). The CDR3 region has the DNA TGTGCCAGCAGCTTGGTCCCAGGGGTCGGGAACACCGGGGAGCTGTTTTTT. Translation gives CASSLVPGVGNTGELFF.

The V gene is TRBV19, the J gene TRBJ2-2; 8 bases map to TRBD1. J was trimmed by 1 base and V by 3 bases; bases with no gene match: 4. This CDR3 has 16 amino acids. Germline V CDR1 and CDR2: LNHDA, SQIVND (reference sequence). The CDR3 loop is CASSIGGTGNTGELFF. For the CDR3, the DNA is TGTGCCAGTAGTATTGGAGGGACAGGGAACACCGGGGAGCTGTTTTTT.

The gene calls are TRBV5-1 and TRBJ2-1; 7 positions agree with TRBD2. The CDR3 consists of 16 residues. Losses at the gene ends were 0 bases for V and 5 bases for J; bases not matched to a gene: 8. Per germline, CDR1 SGHRS and CDR2 YFSETQ. The CDR3 is CASSLVAGGVDNEQFF. The CDR3 nucleotides read TGCGCCAGCAGCTTGGTAGCGGGTGGGGTGGACAATGAGCAGTTCTTC.

J is TRBJ2-1 and V is TRBV5-1; 16 nucleotides match TRBD2. With V trimmed by 0 bases and J by 15 bases, 6 bases remained unmatched. The CDR3 covers 15 residues. Germline loops: CDR1 SGHRS, CDR2 YFSETQ. Here the CDR3 DNA reads TGCGCCAGCAGCTTGGCGCCGGGACTAGCGGGAGGGTCGTTCTTC. Its translation is CASSLAPGLAGGSFF.

J is TRBJ1-1 and V is TRBV7-8, with a weak D call TRBD1 (5 bases). Germline V gene lookup returns CDR1 SGHVS and CDR2 FQNEAQ. Trimming stripped 3 bases from V and 4 bases from J, with 15 bases between. The CDR3 has 15 residues. In nucleotides, the CDR3 is TGTGCCAGCAGCTTCGTCGGGGGAGCGGGCACTGAAGCTTTCTTT. Protein sequence: CASSFVGGAGTEAFF.

The chain joins TRBV9 to TRBJ1-2; D not certain. Deletions cut 0 bases from V and 1 base from J, with 7 bases between. The CDR3 is 14 residues long. The germline CDR1 and CDR2 sequences are SGDLS and YYNGEE. DNA of the CDR3: TGTGCCAGCAGCGTAGACCGGGATAACTATGGCTACACCTTC. As protein: CASSVDRDNYGYTF.

This clone has a single count. This chain links TRBV4-1 with TRBJ2-5; 9 bases map to TRBD2. CDR1 is MGHRA and CDR2 is YSYEKL in the germline V gene. CDR3 length: 17 residues. Unmatched junction bases numbered 6, after V lost 0 bases and J lost 1 base. CDR3 in amino acids: CASSQDRAGGLQETQYF. In DNA form, the CDR3 reads TGCGCCAGCAGCCAAGATCGAGCGGGAGGCCTCCAAGAGACCCAGTACTTC.

This clone appeared a single time. The same CDR3 can be traced to other DNA sequences in this sample. This chain joins TRBV7-6 and TRBJ2-1, with a weak D call TRBD1 (6 bases). V lost 5 bases and J 7 bases, leaving 12 bases between the germline ends. CDR3 length: 13 amino acids. Germline V gene lookup returns CDR1 SGHVS and CDR2 FNYEAQ. CDR3 sequence: CASSLQGMNEQFF. The CDR3 DNA reads TGTGCCAGCAGCCTCCAGGGGATGAATGAGCAGTTCTTC.

The V call is TRBV7-9, the J call TRBJ2-7; TRBD2 matches at 13 bases. CDR1 is SEHNR and CDR2 is FQNEAQ in the germline V gene (reference sequence). There are 16 residues in the CDR3. CDR3 DNA: TGTTCCAGCAGCTTATCGGGACTAGCGGGACCCTACGAGCAGTACGTC. It is translated as CSSSLSGLAGPYEQYV.

V usage is TRBV2 and J usage is TRBJ2-1, with D possibly TRBD2 on 6 matching bases. The CDR3 totals 14 residues. Deletions cut 6 bases from V and 6 bases from J, with 15 bases between. The germline V gene has CDR1 SNHLY and CDR2 FYNNEI. The CDR3 DNA sequence: TGTGCCAGCAGCCGGGACTCCTCTTCCAATGAGCAGTTCTTC. It codes for CASSRDSSSNEQFF.

The chain combines TRBV9 with TRBJ2-1; 8 bases agree with TRBD2. J was trimmed by 4 bases and V by 6 bases; bases with no gene match: 9. Germline V gene lookup returns CDR1 SGDLS and CDR2 YYNGEE. The CDR3 contains 15 residues. CDR3 sequence reads: CASTQAGTRYNEQFF. DNA of the CDR3: TGTGCCAGCACCCAAGCCGGGACTAGGTACAATGAGCAGTTCTTC.

As concerns this clone: Lacking the conserved final phenylalanine or tryptophan, this CDR3 likely reflects a read error. This rearrangement joins TRBV9 to TRBJ1-2; TRBD1 aligns across 7 bases. The V gene end was trimmed by 4 bases and the J gene end by 1 base; junction bases not matched to a gene: 1. The CDR3 extends over 13 amino acids. CDR1 and CDR2 (germline): SGDLS, YYNGEE. CDR3 sequence: CASSRDSNYGYTS. The CDR3 nucleotides read TGTGCCAGCAGCCGGGACAGTAACTATGGCTACACCTCC.

This clone appeared a single time. This chain joins TRBV4-1 and TRBJ2-1; D is possibly TRBD2 (6 bases). V was pared by 4 bases and J by 6 bases, with 16 bases between. The CDR3 contains 15 residues. Germline V CDR1 and CDR2: MGHRA, YSYEKL. The CDR3 DNA follows: TGCGCCAGCAGCCCCCGAGCGGAGGGGTTCAATGAGCAGTTCTTC. Protein product: CASSPRAEGFNEQFF.

This chain uses TRBV7-9 with TRBJ1-1; the D gene is possibly TRBD1 (6 bases). CDR1 is SEHNR, CDR2 FQNEAQ, per germline (reference sequence). The CDR3 length is 13 residues. V was shortened by 5 bases and J by 3 bases, with 10 bases between the two germline ends. The CDR3 region is CASSAQGHTEAFF. The DNA for the CDR3 is TGTGCCAGCAGCGCACAGGGCCACACTGAAGCTTTCTTT. The whole variable domain, remainder taken from reference TRBV7-9 and TRBJ1-1, is DTGVSQNPRHKITKRGQNVTFRCDPISEHNRLYWYRQTLGQGPEFLTYFQNEAQLEKSRLLSDRFSAERPKGSFSTLEIQRTEQGDSAMYLCASSAQGHTEAFFGQGTRLTVV.

The chain joins TRBV7-9 to TRBJ2-7; D perhaps matches TRBD1 (5 bases). The V and J ends lost 5 bases and 7 bases respectively, with 15 bases between them. Per germline, CDR1 SEHNR and CDR2 FQNEAQ (reference sequence). The CDR3 is 13 residues long. The CDR3 sequence: CASSPGWGREQYF. In DNA form, the CDR3 reads TGTGCCAGCAGCCCAGGGTGGGGAAGGGAGCAGTACTTC.

This clone was detected a few times. The chain uses TRBV19 and TRBJ2-7; 9 bases line up with TRBD1. The V gene end was trimmed by 5 bases and the J gene end by 4 bases; junction bases not matched to a gene: 9. The germline CDR1 and CDR2 sequences are LNHDA and SQIVND (reference sequence). The CDR3 loop spans 15 amino acids. CDR3 in DNA: TGTGCCAGTAGTCCCCCCGGGACAGGGTCATACGAGCAGTACTTC. Protein product: CASSPPGTGSYEQYF.

The sample holds one count of this clone. One junction end disagrees with the germline gene, perhaps due to a read error. Other DNA sequences in the same sample also yield this CDR3. V usage is TRBV6-1 and J usage is TRBJ2-7; D is perhaps TRBD2 (6 bases). Germline values: CDR1 MNHNS, CDR2 SASEGT. The CDR3 sequence is 14 residues long. The CDR3 reads CASSERETSYEQYF. Here the CDR3 DNA reads TGCGCCAGCAGTGAACGGGAGACCTCCTACGAGCAGTACTTC.